This T cell receptor (beta chain) was recorded in a study of blood T cell repertoires in COVID-19. Study processing details: Amplification of reference gene primers provided the estimated nucleated cell counts. Profiled with immunoSEQ multiplex PCR; TCRdb holds only in-frame clones, not every one. D and trimming were read from the DNA, whereas the V and J calls and clone size are those reported in that table. The sample comprises roughly 100,000 clones, more than 80% of which are singletons, and approximately 3.4% rests with the top ten. Germline V gene data show CDR1 as SGHVS and CDR2 as FNYEAQ. Trimming took 0 bases from V and 4 from J, leaving 6 bases between them. The CDR3 is made up of 13 amino acids.

This chain uses TRBV7-6 with TRBJ1-2; D may be TRBD1 (6 bases). Source material: peripheral blood. This TCR was sampled from a woman aged 55-69 years with acute or convalescent COVID-19. The CDR3 loop reads CASSLAGGYGYTF. The CDR3 nucleotides read TGTGCCAGCAGCTTAGCAGGGGGCTATGGCTACACCTTC.